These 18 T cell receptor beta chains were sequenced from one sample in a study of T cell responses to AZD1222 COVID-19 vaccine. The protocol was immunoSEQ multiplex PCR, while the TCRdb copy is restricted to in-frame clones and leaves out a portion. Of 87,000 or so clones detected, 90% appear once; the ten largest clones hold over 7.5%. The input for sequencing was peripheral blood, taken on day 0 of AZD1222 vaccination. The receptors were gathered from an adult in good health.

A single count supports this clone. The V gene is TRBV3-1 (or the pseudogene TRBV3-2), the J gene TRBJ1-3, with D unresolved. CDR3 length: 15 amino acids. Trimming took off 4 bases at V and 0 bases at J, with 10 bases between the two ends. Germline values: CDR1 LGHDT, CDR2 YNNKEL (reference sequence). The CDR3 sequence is CASSLLPLSGNTIYF. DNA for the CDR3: TGTGCCAGCAGCCTCCTGCCCCTCTCTGGAAACACCATATATTTT.

The DNA of the CDR3 is TGTGCCAGCAGCTTAGAATTGGGGTCCAATCAGCCCCAGCATTTT. As protein: CASSLELGSNQPQHF. The rearrangement uses TRBV7-2 and TRBJ1-5, with unresolved D. In germline, CDR1 is SGHTA, CDR2 FQGNSA. The V end lost 1 base, the J end lost 3 bases, and 10 bases lay between the germline ends. The CDR3 is 15 amino acids. Full variable domain (missing parts from reference TRBV7-2 and TRBJ1-5): GAGVSQSPSNKVTEKGKDVELRCDPISGHTALYWYRQSLGQGLEFLIYFQGNSAPDKSGLPSDRFSAERTGGSVSTLTIQRTQQEDSAVYLCASSLELGSNQPQHFGDGTRLSIL.

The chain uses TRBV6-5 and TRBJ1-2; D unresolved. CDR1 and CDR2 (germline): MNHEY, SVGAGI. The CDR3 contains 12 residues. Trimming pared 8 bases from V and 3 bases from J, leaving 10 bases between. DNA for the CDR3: TGTGCCAGCCTTGGGGAGGACTATGGCTACACCTTC. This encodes CASLGEDYGYTF.

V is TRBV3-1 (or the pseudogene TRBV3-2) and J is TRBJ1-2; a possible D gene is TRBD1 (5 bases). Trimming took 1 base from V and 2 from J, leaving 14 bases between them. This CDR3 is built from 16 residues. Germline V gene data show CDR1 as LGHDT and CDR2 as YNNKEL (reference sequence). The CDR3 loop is CASSQGYRDGNYGYTF. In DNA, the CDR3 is TGTGCCAGCAGCCAAGGTTATAGGGACGGCAACTATGGCTACACCTTC.

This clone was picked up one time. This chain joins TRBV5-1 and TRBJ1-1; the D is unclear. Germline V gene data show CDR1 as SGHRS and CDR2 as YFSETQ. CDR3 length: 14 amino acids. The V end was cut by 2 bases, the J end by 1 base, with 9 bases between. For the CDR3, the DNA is TGCGCCAGCAGCTTAGTGTCAGGGAACACTGAAGCTTTCTTT. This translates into CASSLVSGNTEAFF.

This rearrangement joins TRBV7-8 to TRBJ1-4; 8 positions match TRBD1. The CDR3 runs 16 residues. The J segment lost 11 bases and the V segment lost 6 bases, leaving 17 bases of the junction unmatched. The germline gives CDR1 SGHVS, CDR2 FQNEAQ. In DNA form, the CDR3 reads TGTGCCAGCAGAGGACAGGGCCCGCACGTATCCGGGAAACTGTTTTTT. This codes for CASRGQGPHVSGKLFF.

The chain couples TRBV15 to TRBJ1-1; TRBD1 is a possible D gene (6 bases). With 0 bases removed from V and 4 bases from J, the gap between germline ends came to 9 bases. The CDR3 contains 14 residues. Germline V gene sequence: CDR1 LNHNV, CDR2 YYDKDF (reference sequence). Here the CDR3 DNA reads TGTGCCACCAGCAGAGATCAGGGGACCACTGAAGCTTTCTTT. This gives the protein CATSRDQGTTEAFF. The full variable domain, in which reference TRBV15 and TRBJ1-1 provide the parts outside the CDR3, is DAMVIQNPRYQVTQFGKPVTLSCSQTLNHNVMYWYQQKSSQAPKLLFHYYDKDFNNEADTPDNFQSRRPNTSFCFLDIRSPGLGDTAMYLCATSRDQGTTEAFFGQGTRLTVV.

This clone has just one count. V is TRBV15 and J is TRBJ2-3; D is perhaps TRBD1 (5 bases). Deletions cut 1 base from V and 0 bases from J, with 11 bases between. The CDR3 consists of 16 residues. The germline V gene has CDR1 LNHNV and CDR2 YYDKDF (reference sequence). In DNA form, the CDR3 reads TGTGCCACCAGCAGAGGGGGCAGGGCTAGCACAGATACGCAGTATTTT. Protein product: CATSRGGRASTDTQYF.

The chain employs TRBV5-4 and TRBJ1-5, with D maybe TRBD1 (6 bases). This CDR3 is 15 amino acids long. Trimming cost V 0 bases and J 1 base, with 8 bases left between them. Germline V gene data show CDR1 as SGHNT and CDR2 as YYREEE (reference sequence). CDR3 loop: CASSLGGRSNQPQHF. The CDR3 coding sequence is TGTGCCAGCAGCTTGGGGGGGCGCAGCAATCAGCCCCAGCATTTT.

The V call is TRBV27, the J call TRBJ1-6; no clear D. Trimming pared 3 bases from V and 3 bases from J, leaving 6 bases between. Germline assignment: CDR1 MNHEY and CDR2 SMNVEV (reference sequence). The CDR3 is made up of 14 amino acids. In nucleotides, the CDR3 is TGTGCCAGCAGTTTCGGGAGCTATAATTCACCCCTCCACTTT. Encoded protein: CASSFGSYNSPLHF.

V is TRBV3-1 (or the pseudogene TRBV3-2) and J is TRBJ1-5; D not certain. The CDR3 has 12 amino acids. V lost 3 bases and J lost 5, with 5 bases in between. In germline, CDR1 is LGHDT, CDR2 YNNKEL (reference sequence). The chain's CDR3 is CASSQSDQPQHF. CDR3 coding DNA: TGTGCCAGCAGCCAGTCTGATCAGCCCCAGCATTTT.

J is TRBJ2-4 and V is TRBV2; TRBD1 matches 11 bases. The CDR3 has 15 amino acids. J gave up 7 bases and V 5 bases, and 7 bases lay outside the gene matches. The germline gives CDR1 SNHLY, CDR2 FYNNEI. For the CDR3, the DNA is TGTGCCAGCAGTTCGGACAGGGGGCTCGTTAACATTCAGTACTTC. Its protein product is CASSSDRGLVNIQYF.

The CDR3 sequence: CASSPGLANTGELFF. The CDR3 region has the DNA TGTGCCAGCAGCCCGGGACTAGCTAACACCGGGGAGCTGTTTTTT. The gene calls are TRBV7-2 and TRBJ2-2; 9 bases match TRBD2. The germline CDR1 and CDR2 sequences are SGHTA and FQGNSA. Trimming removed 5 bases from V and 2 bases from J; junction bases left unmatched: 3. The CDR3 loop spans 15 amino acids.

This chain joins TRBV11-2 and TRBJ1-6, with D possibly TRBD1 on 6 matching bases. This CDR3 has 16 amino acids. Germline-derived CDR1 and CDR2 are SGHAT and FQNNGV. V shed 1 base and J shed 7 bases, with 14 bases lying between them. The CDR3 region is CASSLGMGGGNSPLHF. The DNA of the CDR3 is TGTGCCAGCAGCTTAGGGATGGGAGGGGGGAATTCACCCCTCCACTTT.

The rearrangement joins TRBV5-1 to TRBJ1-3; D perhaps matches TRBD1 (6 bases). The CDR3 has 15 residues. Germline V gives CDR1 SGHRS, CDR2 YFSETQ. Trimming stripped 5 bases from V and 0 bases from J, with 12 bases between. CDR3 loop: CASSGGGGSGNTIYF. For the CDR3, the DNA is TGCGCCAGCAGTGGAGGGGGAGGCTCTGGAAACACCATATATTTT.

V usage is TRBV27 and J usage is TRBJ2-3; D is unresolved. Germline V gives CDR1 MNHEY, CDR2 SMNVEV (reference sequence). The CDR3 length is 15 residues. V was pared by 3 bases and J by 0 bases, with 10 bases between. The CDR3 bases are TGTGCCAGCAGTTTCCTCTTGACAAGCACAGATACGCAGTATTTT. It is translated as CASSFLLTSTDTQYF.

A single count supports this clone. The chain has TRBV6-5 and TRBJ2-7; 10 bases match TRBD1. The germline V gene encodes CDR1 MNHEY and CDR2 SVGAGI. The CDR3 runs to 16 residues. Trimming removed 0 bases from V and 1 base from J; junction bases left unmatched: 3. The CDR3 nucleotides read TGTGCCAGCAGTTACTCCGGACAGGGGGGTTCCTACGAGCAGTACTTC. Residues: CASSYSGQGGSYEQYF.

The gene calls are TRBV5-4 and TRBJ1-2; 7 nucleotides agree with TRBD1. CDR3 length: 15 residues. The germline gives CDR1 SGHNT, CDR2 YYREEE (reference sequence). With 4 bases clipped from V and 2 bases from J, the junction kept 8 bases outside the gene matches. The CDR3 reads CASSPTGSPNYGYTF. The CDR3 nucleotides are TGTGCCAGCAGCCCGACAGGGTCCCCCAACTATGGCTACACCTTC.